This TCR beta chain originates from a study of monozygotic twins with inflammatory bowel disease. TCRdb reworked the 5' RACE reads into one entry per CDR3 protein, no DNA. The ten most abundant clones cover 7.4% of a sample with 80,000 or so distinct CDR3 sequences. The length of the CDR3 is 11 residues. The germline V gene encodes CDR1 SQVTM and CDR2 ANQGSEA. The draw for each donor consisted of a single 2.5 ml blood sample. The template was total RNA from whole blood, with no T cell sorting. The rearrangement uses TRBV29-1 and TRBJ1-4; TCRdb picks TRBD1, but there is no DNA to check that call. Sequences were obtained from blood. The clonotype was recovered from a human donor with ulcerative colitis or Crohn's disease, or a healthy co-twin of an affected twin (not recorded which). CDR3: CSATGGEKLFF.